The sequence of this TCR beta chain was determined in a study of T cells in Graves' hyperthyroidism and ophthalmopathy. Germline lookup yields CDR1 DFQATT and CDR2 SNEGSKA (reference sequence). Trimming removed 0 bases from V and 7 bases from J, with 18 bases in between. The CDR3 runs 16 residues. Amplification of TCR beta CDR3 regions was performed using RNA transcripts as template. HTBI primers were used for first-round RT-PCR of the TCR CDR3. From the multiplex PCR reads, TCRdb called clonotypes with MiXCR, one entry per CDR3 protein. The sample shows approximately 700,000 distinct CDR3 sequences, about 45% of them seen only once.

The sequence was collected from an adult man with Graves' disease, either hyperthyroidism or ophthalmopathy (not recorded which). The V call is TRBV20-1, the J call TRBJ1-4; no clear D gene. Sequencing input: peripheral blood or thyroid tissue (not recorded which). The CDR3 bases are TGCAGTGCTAGAGATCGGACTAGCGGGAGCGTTGAAAAACTGTTTTTT. It translates to CSARDRTSGSVEKLFF.